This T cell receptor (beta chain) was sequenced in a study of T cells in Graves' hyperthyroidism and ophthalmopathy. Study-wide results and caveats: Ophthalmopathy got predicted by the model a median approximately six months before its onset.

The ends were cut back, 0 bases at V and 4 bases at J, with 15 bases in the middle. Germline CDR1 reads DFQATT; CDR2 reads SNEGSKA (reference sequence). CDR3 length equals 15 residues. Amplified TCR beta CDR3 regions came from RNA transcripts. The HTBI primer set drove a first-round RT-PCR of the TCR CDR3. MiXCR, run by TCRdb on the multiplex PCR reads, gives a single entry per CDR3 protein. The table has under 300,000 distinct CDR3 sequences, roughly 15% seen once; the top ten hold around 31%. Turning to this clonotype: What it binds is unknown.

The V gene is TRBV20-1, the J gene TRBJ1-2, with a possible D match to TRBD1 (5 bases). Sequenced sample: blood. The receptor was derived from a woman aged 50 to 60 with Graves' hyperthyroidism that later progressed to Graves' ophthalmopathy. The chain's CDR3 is CSARDRPGQSYGYTF. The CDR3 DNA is TGCAGTGCTAGAGATCGTCCAGGGCAAAGCTATGGCTACACCTTC.